The sequence of this T cell receptor beta chain was determined in a study of spatial heterogeneity in lung cancer. TCR cDNA molecules were tagged individually, and each one carried a unique molecular identifier. In TCRdb, the 5' RACE reads were re-called with MiXCR into one record per CDR3 protein. The sample includes about 100,000 distinct CDR3 sequences, approximately 4.4% of them seen just once. This clonotype was seen repeatedly, ten times or more. What it binds is not known. As for time point: sample taken at primary tumor resection. Per germline, CDR1 ENHRY and CDR2 SYGVKD. Between the trimmed V and J ends, which lost 6 bases and 0 bases, there was a span of 10 bases. The CDR3 runs 14 residues. Notes on the study in general: Within tumors, counts of expanded alpha and beta TCRs tracked tumor mutation counts.

The receptor was derived from a male donor with early-stage non-small cell lung cancer. The chain couples TRBV10-3 to TRBJ2-3; D is perhaps TRBD2 (5 bases). The material sequenced was lung tumor tissue, taken at surgery. This CDR3 reads CAIRPTGSTDTQYF. The CDR3 DNA reads TGTGCCATCAGACCGACGGGAAGCACAGATACGCAGTATTTT.